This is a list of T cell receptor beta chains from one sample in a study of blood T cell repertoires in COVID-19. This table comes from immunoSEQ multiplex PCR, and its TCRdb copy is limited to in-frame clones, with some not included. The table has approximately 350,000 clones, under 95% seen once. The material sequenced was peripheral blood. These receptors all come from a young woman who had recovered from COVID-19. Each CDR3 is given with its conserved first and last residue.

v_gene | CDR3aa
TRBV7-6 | CASSISSGRPQETQYF
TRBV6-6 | CASTTRVAGSDSPLHF
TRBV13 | CASSLSTGTGDEKLFF
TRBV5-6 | CASRKLAGVQYF
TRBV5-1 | CASSTVMGNEQFF
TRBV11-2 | CASSPSGRALGNEQFF
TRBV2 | CASRDPGTGDTGELFF
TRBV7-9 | CASSRQMMNTEAFF
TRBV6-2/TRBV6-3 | CASSYLAETYNEQFF
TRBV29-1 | CSVSRPAEAEAFF
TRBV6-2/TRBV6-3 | CASSYSAGIEKLFF
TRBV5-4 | CASSLNSWHTIYF
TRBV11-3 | CASRLRDTQYF
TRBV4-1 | CASSVNTGLGNQPQHF
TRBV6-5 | CASRMLAVNTGELFF
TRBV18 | CASSRSGALFGYTF
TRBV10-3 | CAISEKGSNTEAFF
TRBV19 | CASSGPDLNTGELFF
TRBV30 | CAWSVDRGAFF
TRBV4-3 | CASSRAGAQGHGYGYTF
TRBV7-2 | CASSLRLAGVAYNEQFF
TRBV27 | CASSSGAGGPINEQFF
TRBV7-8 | CASSLALGAHGELFF
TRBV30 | CAWNKRGYNEQFF
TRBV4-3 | CASSQGQIGKLFF
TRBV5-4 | CASRQGLATEAFF
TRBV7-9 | CASSLVSRGTGANVLTF
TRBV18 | CASSPTGSDTEAFF
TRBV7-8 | CASSRLSGSAGELFF
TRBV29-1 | CSVEGLHPGVGYTF
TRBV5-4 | CASTSRGSYGYTF
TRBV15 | CATSRVDGMGYQPQHF
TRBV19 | CASSMEPGQVYGYTF
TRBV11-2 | CASSPDGHWGYTF
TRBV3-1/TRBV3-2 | CASSQDLGSGELFF
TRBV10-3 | CAISDDAGTSGHNEQFF
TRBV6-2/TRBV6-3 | CASSPGQYSNQPQHF
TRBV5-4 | CASSPYGNTGELFF
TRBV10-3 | CAISRGTSGYNEQFF
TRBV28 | CASSTLDSLNEKLFF
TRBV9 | CASSVLAQHNEQFF
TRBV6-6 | CASSLIIDYGYTF
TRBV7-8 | CASSRIQGGGYTF
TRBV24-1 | CATSDFTNHNEQFF
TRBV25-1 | CASSNRGGWNTEAFF
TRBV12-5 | CASGAGQGRQPQHF
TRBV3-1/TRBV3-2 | CASSQGVSSTDTQYF
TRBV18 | CASSPRKTGVGNTIYF
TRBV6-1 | CASSEPDWYQETQYF
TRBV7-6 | CASSALLGGAQGSPLHF
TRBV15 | CATSRGREGTEAFF
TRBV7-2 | CASSLRQGEFEKLFF
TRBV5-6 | CASSLIAGVYTGELFF
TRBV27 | CASSLRREPSYNEQFF